The entry that follows covers one T cell receptor (beta chain) sequence. Its antigen is currently unknown. Investigators reverse transcribed all isolated RNA, so they sequenced expressed TCRB transcripts. Sequenced by immunoSEQ multiplex PCR; TCRdb stores in-frame clones only, minus some. The sample contains about 150,000 clones, about a tenth of which appear only once. This entry is derived from a study of beta chain features in type 1 diabetes. Overall study results and limits: TCRB CDR3 length was moderately but significantly reduced in all four CD4+ subsets of Type 1 diabetes patients.

Around 110 mL of blood, on average, came from one heparinised draw per donor. CD45RO/CCR7/CD25/CD127/CD95/CD27 sorting isolated CD4+ naive, central memory, regulatory and stem cell-like memory cells. The CDR3 covers 15 residues. The germline V and J ends were trimmed by 0 bases and 2 bases, with 11 bases remaining between them. From germline, CDR1 is MNHEY and CDR2 SVGAGI. The receptor's source is a man aged 25 to 40 with type 1 diabetes. The rearrangement uses TRBV6-5 and TRBJ2-7, with D hard to call. Sequenced sample: central memory CD4+ T cells from blood. The CDR3 DNA is TGTGCCAGCAGTTACTCGGCAGGAAACCCCTACGAGCAGTACTTC. Protein sequence: CASSYSAGNPYEQYF.